This passage covers 16 T cell receptor beta chains from one sample sequenced in a study of T cells in Graves' hyperthyroidism and ophthalmopathy. The investigators amplified TCR beta CDR3 regions from RNA transcripts. The primer set for the first-round RT-PCR of the TCR CDR3 was HTBI. TCRdb redid the calling of the multiplex PCR reads with MiXCR, one entry per CDR3 protein. Counted here are under 400,000 distinct CDR3 sequences, roughly 13% occurring once; the ten biggest clones make up 9.2%. Source material: blood. These receptors came from a woman younger than 35 with Graves' hyperthyroidism.

This clonotype was recorded at least ten times. The gene calls are TRBV12-5 and TRBJ2-1; D might be TRBD1 or TRBD2, each matching 5 bases. The CDR3 spans 15 residues. The V end lost 6 bases, the J end lost 1 base, and 13 bases lay between the germline ends. CDR1 LGHNT and CDR2 FRNRAP come from the germline V gene. The CDR3 DNA follows: TGTGCTAGTGGGGGTGGGGGAGAGTCCTACAATGAGCAGTTCTTC. It codes for CASGGGGESYNEQFF.

This clonotype was seen at least ten times. V is TRBV27 and J is TRBJ1-1; no clear D gene. V lost 6 bases to trimming and J lost 5 bases, with 13 bases between them. Germline CDR1 is MNHEY and CDR2 is SMNVEV (reference sequence). CDR3 size: 13 residues. The CDR3 DNA follows: TGTGCCAGCAGGACCCCATGGGGAACTGAAGCTTTCTTT. Its protein is CASRTPWGTEAFF.

The table lists this clonotype with many counts. J is TRBJ1-2 and V is TRBV5-1; no definite D call. Germline CDR1 reads SGHRS; CDR2 reads YFSETQ. This CDR3 is 13 amino acids long. V dropped 1 base and J dropped 3 bases, with 7 bases sitting between them. CDR3 amino acids: CASSLNGHYGYTF. In DNA, the CDR3 is TGCGCCAGCAGCTTGAACGGGCACTATGGCTACACCTTC.

This clonotype occurred a few times. The chain combines TRBV19 with TRBJ2-1; D gene ambiguous. Germline V lookup: CDR1 LNHDA, CDR2 SQIVND (reference sequence). Trimming took off 5 bases at V and 2 bases at J, with 16 bases between the two ends. This CDR3 comprises 16 residues. As DNA, the CDR3 is TGTGCCAGTAGTTTCCGACATACTGAAACCTACAATGAGCAGTTCTTC. Residues: CASSFRHTETYNEQFF. Variable domain in full (rest from reference TRBV19 and TRBJ2-1): DGGITQSPKYLFRKEGQNVTLSCEQNLNHDAMYWYRQDPGQGLRLIYYSQIVNDFQKGDIAEGYSVSREKKESFPLTVTSAQKNPTAFYLCASSFRHTETYNEQFFGPGTRLTVL.

To note about this clonotype: Germline and junction disagree at one end, which may indicate a read error. This chain links TRBV10-3 with TRBJ2-1; no reliable D call. Germline V gives CDR1 ENHRY, CDR2 SYGVKD. This CDR3 contains 11 residues. The DNA of the CDR3 is TGTGCCGTCAGTGTAGACAATGAGCAGTTCTTC. It yields the protein CAVSVDNEQFF.

There are a few counts of this clonotype. The rearrangement uses TRBV11-2 and TRBJ2-2; 9 bases map to TRBD2. V lost 2 bases and J lost 6; bases outside the gene matches: 7. Germline assignment: CDR1 SGHAT and CDR2 FQNNGV. This CDR3 is built from 16 residues. The CDR3 protein is CASSLLGGRAPGELFF. The CDR3 DNA is TGTGCCAGCAGCTTATTGGGCGGGAGGGCACCCGGGGAGCTGTTTTTT.

CDR3 in amino acids: CASSYEGGSSYNEQFF. In DNA form, the CDR3 reads TGTGCCAGCAGTTACGAAGGCGGGAGCTCCTACAATGAGCAGTTCTTC. The V call is TRBV6-2 or TRBV6-3, the J call TRBJ2-1; 7 bases agree with TRBD2. The CDR3 has 16 residues. Germline values: CDR1 MNHEY, CDR2 SVGEGT. Unmatched junction bases numbered 4, after V lost 2 bases and J lost 0 bases.

This clonotype was seen at least ten times. The V gene is TRBV6-2 or TRBV6-3, the J gene TRBJ2-1, with D perhaps matching TRBD2 (6 bases). Germline-derived CDR1 and CDR2 are MNHEY and SVGEGT. The V end lost 1 base, the J end lost 7 bases, and 11 bases lay between the germline ends. The CDR3 length is 14 residues. CDR3 DNA sequence: TGTGCCAGCAGTTACTTAGCGGTCCAGAATGAGCAGTTCTTC. It encodes CASSYLAVQNEQFF.

This clonotype was detected ten times or more. J is TRBJ1-1 and V is TRBV11-2, with 9 bases lining up with TRBD1. The CDR3 length is 14 residues. Germline loops: CDR1 SGHAT, CDR2 FQNNGV. V dropped 4 bases and J dropped 10; count of bases not matched to a gene: 10. CDR3 coding DNA: TGTGCCAGCAGCTCCCCCAGGGACAGGGTAGGAGCTTTCTTT. As protein: CASSSPRDRVGAFF. Combining the CDR3 with reference TRBV11-2 and TRBJ1-1 gives the whole variable domain EAGVAQSPRYKIIEKRQSVAFWCNPISGHATLYWYQQILGQGPKLLIQFQNNGVVDDSQLPKDRFSAERLKGVDSTLKIQPAKLEDSAVYLCASSSPRDRVGAFFGQGTRLTVV.

This clonotype was seen only once. CDR3 region: CASSEWEGDKLFF. The CDR3 DNA is TGTGCCAGCAGCGAATGGGAGGGGGATAAACTGTTTTTT. J is TRBJ1-4 and V is TRBV3-1; possibly TRBD1 for D (6 bases). The V gene's germline CDR1 is LGHDT and CDR2 YNNKEL (reference sequence). V was pared by 5 bases and J by 11 bases, with 15 bases between. The length of the CDR3 is 13 residues.

This clonotype was observed a few times. This rearrangement joins TRBV4-1 to TRBJ1-3; D is perhaps TRBD1 (5 bases). CDR1 and CDR2 (germline): MGHRA, YSYEKL. The CDR3 is made up of 16 amino acids. Deletions cut 7 bases from V and 1 base from J, with 17 bases between. The CDR3 DNA is TGCGCCAGCACCACGATTCAGGGCAGGTCTGGAAACACCATATATTTT. It yields the protein CASTTIQGRSGNTIYF.

This clonotype was counted many times. V is TRBV6-1 and J is TRBJ1-4, with D maybe TRBD1 (6 bases). CDR3 length: 16 amino acids. V was clipped by 5 bases and J by 2 bases, with 15 bases between them. Germline values: CDR1 MNHNS, CDR2 SASEGT. The CDR3 coding sequence is TGTGCCAGCAGTTACGGGGGGGGGCCGACTAATGAAAAACTGTTTTTT. Amino acid sequence: CASSYGGGPTNEKLFF.

This clonotype was recorded many times. The rearrangement links TRBV6-2 or TRBV6-3 to TRBJ2-7; D not resolved. The length of the CDR3 is 12 residues. Germline-derived CDR1 and CDR2 are MNHEY and SVGEGT. V was cut by 6 bases and J by 3 bases, with 9 bases left in between. The CDR3 loop is CASRQRNYEQYF. The CDR3 DNA sequence: TGTGCCAGCAGGCAACGTAACTACGAGCAGTACTTC.

The chain is built from TRBV7-9 and TRBJ1-1; a weak D match, TRBD1 (6 bases). Deletions cut 5 bases from V and 4 bases from J, with 17 bases between. Germline lookup yields CDR1 SEHNR and CDR2 FQNEAQ (reference sequence). CDR3 length equals 15 residues. CDR3 loop: CASSPPGTRGTEAFF. CDR3 sequence (DNA): TGTGCCAGCAGCCCCCCAGGGACAAGAGGCACTGAAGCTTTCTTT.

This clonotype was detected ten times or more. The chain links TRBV10-3 to TRBJ2-5; possibly TRBD2 for D (6 bases). The V end was cut by 0 bases, the J end by 5 bases, with 13 bases between. Germline CDR1 reads ENHRY; CDR2 reads SYGVKD. CDR3 length equals 15 residues. The CDR3 is CAISESPGEGETQYF. The CDR3 DNA sequence: TGTGCCATCAGTGAGTCCCCGGGAGAGGGTGAGACCCAGTACTTC.

This chain connects TRBV2 to TRBJ2-5; 8 nucleotides agree with TRBD2. V trimming: 4 bases; J trimming: 5 bases; junction bases outside the gene matches: 12. Germline V gene data show CDR1 as SNHLY and CDR2 as FYNNEI. The CDR3 sequence is 16 residues long. This CDR3 reads CASSAGTRGEWETQYF. CDR3 coding DNA: TGTGCCAGCAGTGCCGGGACTAGGGGAGAGTGGGAGACCCAGTACTTC.